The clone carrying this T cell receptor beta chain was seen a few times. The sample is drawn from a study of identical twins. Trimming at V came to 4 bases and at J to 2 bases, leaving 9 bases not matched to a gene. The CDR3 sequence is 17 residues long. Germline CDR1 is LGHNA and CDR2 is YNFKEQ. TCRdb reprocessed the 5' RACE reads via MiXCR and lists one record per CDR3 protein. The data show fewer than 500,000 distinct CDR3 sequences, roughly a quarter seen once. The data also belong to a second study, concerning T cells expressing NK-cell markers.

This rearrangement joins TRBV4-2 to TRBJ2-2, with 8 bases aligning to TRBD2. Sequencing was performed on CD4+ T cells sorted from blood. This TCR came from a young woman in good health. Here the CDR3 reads CASSPRLLADNTGELFF. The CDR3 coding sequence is TGTGCCAGCAGCCCAAGATTACTAGCGGATAACACCGGGGAGCTGTTTTTT.